This is a list of T cell receptor beta chains from one sample in a study of blood T cell repertoires in COVID-19. Using immunoSEQ multiplex PCR, the repertoire was profiled, and TCRdb retains in-frame clones only, with some absent. The profile shows over 200,000 clones, more than 65% of them singletons. Specimen: peripheral blood. These receptors all come from a woman aged 80 or older with acute or convalescent COVID-19. CDR3s include the opening cysteine and the closing phenylalanine or tryptophan. Each record gives: V gene, D gene, J gene, clone size, CDR3 DNA, CDR3 protein. D genes are given only for firm matches. A clone size is listed for some rows: how often the clone was seen (once, few, many), or a class if it is expanded.

V gene: TRBV5-1
D gene: -
J gene: TRBJ2-2
clone size: -
CDR3 DNA: TGCGCCAGCAGCTTGGGAGAAGCGAACACCGGGGAGCTGTTTTTT
CDR3 protein: CASSLGEANTGELFF

V gene: TRBV10-3
D gene: -
J gene: TRBJ1-3
clone size: -
CDR3 DNA: TGTGCCATCAACAGGCACTCTGGAAACACCATATATTTT
CDR3 protein: CAINRHSGNTIYF

V gene: TRBV5-4
D gene: -
J gene: TRBJ1-6
clone size: -
CDR3 DNA: TGTGCCAGCAGCCAGCAAACAGGGTATAATTCACCCCTCCACTTT
CDR3 protein: CASSQQTGYNSPLHF

V gene: TRBV3-1/TRBV3-2
D gene: TRBD1
J gene: TRBJ1-3
clone size: -
CDR3 DNA: TGTGCCAGCAGCCAGGGACAGCTCTCTGGAAACACCATATATTTT
CDR3 protein: CASSQGQLSGNTIYF

V gene: TRBV3-1/TRBV3-2
D gene: -
J gene: TRBJ2-1
clone size: -
CDR3 DNA: TGTGCCAGCAGCCAAGCGGACGGGAGCACCTACAATGAGCAGTTCTTC
CDR3 protein: CASSQADGSTYNEQFF

V gene: TRBV2
D gene: TRBD1
J gene: TRBJ1-4
clone size: few
CDR3 DNA: TGTGCCAGCCATAGGGGGCCTAATGAAAAACTGTTTTTT
CDR3 protein: CASHRGPNEKLFF

V gene: TRBV2
D gene: TRBD2
J gene: TRBJ2-1
clone size: -
CDR3 DNA: TGTGCCAGCAGTCCGACTAGCGGGGGGGTGGGTGAGCAGTTCTTC
CDR3 protein: CASSPTSGGVGEQFF

V gene: TRBV24-1
D gene: -
J gene: TRBJ1-2
clone size: -
CDR3 DNA: TGTGCCACCAGCAGGGGAGCTCTTGATGGCTACACCTTC
CDR3 protein: CATSRGALDGYTF

V gene: TRBV5-1
D gene: TRBD2
J gene: TRBJ2-3
clone size: -
CDR3 DNA: TGCGCCAGCAGCCCAACCTTAAGTAGCGGGGGGGCACGAGATACGCAGTATTTT
CDR3 protein: CASSPTLSSGGARDTQYF

V gene: TRBV5-1
D gene: -
J gene: TRBJ1-4
clone size: -
CDR3 DNA: TGCGCCAGCAGCTTAAATGGGGCAGGGTATGAAAAACTGTTTTTT
CDR3 protein: CASSLNGAGYEKLFF

V gene: TRBV11-2
D gene: TRBD2
J gene: TRBJ2-7
clone size: -
CDR3 DNA: TGTGCCAGCAGCTTGACAGCCTTAACCAGCGGGAACCTCTGGGAGCAGTACTTC
CDR3 protein: CASSLTALTSGNLWEQYF

V gene: TRBV5-1
D gene: -
J gene: TRBJ2-4
clone size: -
CDR3 DNA: TGCGCCAGCAGCTTAGGGGAAGCCAAAAACATTCAGTACTTC
CDR3 protein: CASSLGEAKNIQYF

V gene: TRBV7-8
D gene: -
J gene: TRBJ2-7
clone size: -
CDR3 DNA: TGTGCCAGCAGCTTTAGAGGATGGCCCTTCTTGTACGAGCAGTACTTC
CDR3 protein: CASSFRGWPFLYEQYF

V gene: TRBV9
D gene: TRBD1
J gene: TRBJ1-2
clone size: once
CDR3 DNA: TGTGCCAGCAGCGTAGGTACAGGGGGAGGAGGCTACACCTTC
CDR3 protein: CASSVGTGGGGYTF

V gene: TRBV7-2
D gene: -
J gene: TRBJ2-3
clone size: -
CDR3 DNA: TGTGCCAGCAGCTTTTATGAGGGTTCAGATACGCAGTATTTT
CDR3 protein: CASSFYEGSDTQYF

V gene: TRBV27
D gene: -
J gene: TRBJ1-4
clone size: -
CDR3 DNA: TGTGCCAGCAGTAATGGCCAGGGTATCGAAAAACTGTTTTTT
CDR3 protein: CASSNGQGIEKLFF

V gene: TRBV6-5
D gene: TRBD2
J gene: TRBJ2-2
clone size: -
CDR3 DNA: TGTGCCAGCAGTCTCGGGACTAGCGGGGCGGGGGAGCTGTTTTTT
CDR3 protein: CASSLGTSGAGELFF

V gene: TRBV19
D gene: -
J gene: TRBJ2-2
clone size: few
CDR3 DNA: TGTGCCAGTAGACAGATTCTAGCGACCGGGGAGCTGTTTTTT
CDR3 protein: CASRQILATGELFF

V gene: TRBV9
D gene: TRBD1
J gene: TRBJ1-2
clone size: once
CDR3 DNA: TGTGCCAGCAGCGTAGGACAGGGGGTTGGCTACACCTTC
CDR3 protein: CASSVGQGVGYTF

V gene: TRBV4-2
D gene: -
J gene: TRBJ1-1
clone size: -
CDR3 DNA: TGTGCCAGCAGCCAAGACTCCGGAGGTCCCGAAGCTTTCTTT
CDR3 protein: CASSQDSGGPEAFF

V gene: TRBV19
D gene: -
J gene: TRBJ1-6
clone size: -
CDR3 DNA: TGTGCCAGTCTCGCAGGGGTAAATTCACCCCTCCACTTT
CDR3 protein: CASLAGVNSPLHF

V gene: TRBV5-1
D gene: TRBD1
J gene: TRBJ1-4
clone size: -
CDR3 DNA: TGCGCCAGCAGCTGGGCAGGACAGGGGGACGAAAAACTGTTTTTT
CDR3 protein: CASSWAGQGDEKLFF

V gene: TRBV5-5
D gene: TRBD2
J gene: TRBJ2-3
clone size: -
CDR3 DNA: TGTGCCAGCAGCTTAGGGACTAGCGGGATCTCAGCGCAGTATTTT
CDR3 protein: CASSLGTSGISAQYF